The clone carrying this TCR beta chain showed up many times. This sample is part of a study of T-cell reconstitution after alpha-beta-depleted transplantation in children. The CDR3 is made up of 15 amino acids. The V gene's germline CDR1 is MNHEY and CDR2 SMNVEV (reference sequence). V was shortened by 7 bases and J by 6 bases, with 21 bases between the two germline ends. Unique molecular identifiers were incorporated when the TCRbeta library was constructed. MiXCR, run by TCRdb on the PCR reads, gives a single entry per CDR3 protein. The data show roughly 90,000 distinct CDR3 sequences, over 9% seen once.

The rearrangement joins TRBV27 to TRBJ2-5; D possibly corresponds to TRBD1 (6 bases). The specimen comprised PBMCs from the stem cell graft donor, sampled from the stem cell graft. The clonotype comes from a human donor who donated a stem cell graft to a child with inherited bone marrow failure. CDR3 DNA sequence: TGTGCCAGCAAAACTGACAGGAGTCAAAGGAAGACCCAGTACTTC. Residues: CASKTDRSQRKTQYF.